A single sample gave rise to the 16 T cell receptor beta chains below, sequenced in a study of T cell responses to AZD1222 COVID-19 vaccine. Profiled with immunoSEQ multiplex PCR; TCRdb holds only in-frame clones, not every one. The sample lists 100,000 to 150,000 clones, roughly 88% seen once, with about 4.5% in the top ten. The input for sequencing was peripheral blood, taken on day 0 of MenACWY control vaccination. These receptors were obtained from an adult in good health.

This sequence joins TRBV7-6 and TRBJ2-3; D unresolved. Trimming removed 5 bases at V and 2 bases at J, with 5 bases between. CDR1 and CDR2 (germline): SGHVS, FNYEAQ. The CDR3 covers 12 residues. The CDR3 DNA reads TGTGCCAGCAGCGCAAACACAGATACGCAGTATTTT. Residues: CASSANTDTQYF.

The gene calls are TRBV6-5 and TRBJ2-1, with TRBD1 identical over 8 bases. CDR1 is MNHEY, CDR2 SVGAGI, per germline. The CDR3 extends over 15 amino acids. V dropped 6 bases and J dropped 4; count of bases not matched to a gene: 8. The CDR3 bases are TGTGCCAGCAGACAAGACAGGGGTAATTACAATGAGCAGTTCTTC. It translates to CASRQDRGNYNEQFF.

The J gene is TRBJ2-2, the V gene TRBV6-2 or TRBV6-3, with D perhaps matching TRBD2 (5 bases). In germline, CDR1 is MNHEY, CDR2 SVGEGT. The CDR3 length is 17 residues. V was pared by 2 bases and J by 1 base, with 14 bases between. CDR3 coding DNA: TGTGCCAGCAGTTACCGGACTCGCTGGGAGAACACCGGGGAGCTGTTTTTT. It codes for CASSYRTRWENTGELFF.

This clone showed up just once. CDR3 in amino acids: CASSLSSARAGELFF. CDR3 in DNA: TGTGCCAGCAGTTTATCATCCGCCAGGGCCGGGGAGCTGTTTTTT. The chain links TRBV27 to TRBJ2-2; maybe TRBD1 (5 bases). Trimming removed 0 bases at V and 6 bases at J, with 11 bases between. CDR1 is MNHEY and CDR2 is SMNVEV in the germline V gene (reference sequence). The CDR3 extends over 15 amino acids.

The rearrangement joins TRBV9 to TRBJ2-3; D not resolved. V was pared by 0 bases and J by 1 base, with 6 bases between. The CDR3 length is 14 residues. Germline V gene sequence: CDR1 SGDLS, CDR2 YYNGEE. The CDR3 is CASSVDSGTDTQYF. The DNA for the CDR3 is TGTGCCAGCAGCGTAGACAGCGGCACAGATACGCAGTATTTT.

This chain uses TRBV3-1 (or the pseudogene TRBV3-2) with TRBJ2-1, with D possibly matching TRBD2 (5 bases). V was pared by 4 bases and J by 4 bases, with 14 bases between. CDR3 length equals 15 residues. The germline V gene encodes CDR1 LGHDT and CDR2 YNNKEL (reference sequence). CDR3 sequence: CASSREGTRYNEQFF. The CDR3 nucleotides read TGTGCCAGCAGCCGAGAGGGAACGCGGTACAATGAGCAGTTCTTC.

This chain joins TRBV28 and TRBJ2-3; the D gene is possibly TRBD2 (5 bases). The CDR3 is made up of 17 amino acids. Germline CDR1 reads MDHEN; CDR2 reads SYDVKM. Between the trimmed V and J ends, which lost 5 bases and 0 bases, there was a span of 18 bases. For the CDR3, the DNA is TGTGCCAGCAGTCGCTTTGATAAGGGAGCGAGCACAGATACGCAGTATTTT. This sequence encodes CASSRFDKGASTDTQYF.

This chain links TRBV3-1 (or the pseudogene TRBV3-2) with TRBJ2-4, with TRBD1 as a possible D gene (5 bases). From germline, CDR1 is LGHDT and CDR2 YNNKEL (reference sequence). The CDR3 totals 15 residues. Trimming cost V 0 bases and J 0 bases, with 6 bases left between them. CDR3 amino acids: CASSQDRAAKNIQYF. CDR3 coding DNA: TGTGCCAGCAGCCAAGACAGGGCAGCCAAAAACATTCAGTACTTC.

The gene calls are TRBV15 and TRBJ1-3, with unresolved D. This CDR3 comprises 13 residues. V gave up 4 bases and J gave up 4 bases, with 8 bases separating them. Germline loops: CDR1 LNHNV, CDR2 YYDKDF (reference sequence). The CDR3 sequence: CATSKGPGNTIYF. CDR3 bases: TGTGCCACCAGCAAGGGCCCGGGAAACACCATATATTTT.

This sequence joins TRBV7-2 and TRBJ2-5; 8 bases are shared with TRBD2. This CDR3 has 11 amino acids. J lost 7 bases, V lost 11 bases, and 6 bases had no gene match. Germline CDR1 is SGHTA and CDR2 is FQGNSA. The CDR3 nucleotides are TGTGCCGTCGGGGCGGGGGGGACCCAGTACTTC. Translation gives CAVGAGGTQYF.

The chain couples TRBV5-6 to TRBJ2-1, with 9 bases identical to TRBD1. V was pared by 2 bases and J by 7 bases, with 10 bases of the junction left unmatched. The CDR3 runs 16 residues. Germline lookup yields CDR1 SGHDT and CDR2 YYEEEE. CDR3 DNA sequence: TGTGCCAGCAGCTTCCGACAGGGGGGAGGTTTGAATGAGCAGTTCTTC. This gives the protein CASSFRQGGGLNEQFF.

V usage is TRBV10-1 and J usage is TRBJ1-5; a weak D match, TRBD1 (6 bases). This CDR3 contains 13 residues. V was trimmed by 2 bases and J by 5 bases, leaving 7 bases between them. Germline-derived CDR1 and CDR2 are WNHNN and SYGVQD (reference sequence). The DNA for the CDR3 is TGCGCCAGCAGTGAGGCAGGGGATCAGCCCCAGCATTTT. Translated, it gives CASSEAGDQPQHF.

This rearrangement joins TRBV7-2 to TRBJ1-5, with a possible D match to TRBD1 (5 bases). V was cut by 5 bases and J by 5 bases, with 19 bases left in between. Germline assignment: CDR1 SGHTA and CDR2 FQGNSA. This CDR3 has 16 amino acids. In nucleotides, the CDR3 is TGTGCCAGCAGCAAGCAGGGAGGTTACGGGGATCAGCCCCAGCATTTT. It specifies CASSKQGGYGDQPQHF.

This chain connects TRBV4-1 to TRBJ2-1; no firm D call. Germline V CDR1 and CDR2: MGHRA, YSYEKL. The germline V and J ends were trimmed by 0 bases and 1 base, with 7 bases remaining between them. This CDR3 has 15 residues. The CDR3 sequence: CASSQDPLSYNEQFF. The CDR3 DNA sequence: TGCGCCAGCAGCCAAGATCCGTTGTCCTACAATGAGCAGTTCTTC.

The chain has TRBV2 and TRBJ1-1; a weak D match, TRBD1 (6 bases). Deletions cut 7 bases from V and 1 base from J, with 13 bases between. In germline, CDR1 is SNHLY, CDR2 FYNNEI. The CDR3 spans 14 residues. The CDR3 is CASTSGTQNTEAFF. The CDR3 DNA sequence: TGTGCCAGCACCTCCGGGACACAGAACACTGAAGCTTTCTTT. Full variable domain (missing parts from reference TRBV2 and TRBJ1-1): EPEVTQTPSHQVTQMGQEVILRCVPISNHLYFYWYRQILGQKVEFLVSFYNNEISEKSEIFDDQFSVERPDGSNFTLKIRSTKLEDSAMYFCASTSGTQNTEAFFGQGTRLTVV.

This chain connects TRBV28 to TRBJ1-5; maybe TRBD1 (6 bases). Trimming removed 9 bases from V and 6 bases from J, with 18 bases in between. Germline lookup yields CDR1 MDHEN and CDR2 SYDVKM. The CDR3 is made up of 14 amino acids. The CDR3 region has the DNA TGTGCCAGTCAGGGGAGATCAGGGAGTCAGCCCCAGCATTTT. Translating it yields CASQGRSGSQPQHF. The full variable domain, in which reference TRBV28 and TRBJ1-5 provide the parts outside the CDR3, is DVKVTQSSRYLVKRTGEKVFLECVQDMDHENMFWYRQDPGLGLRLIYFSYDVKMKEKGDIPEGYSVSREKKERFSLILESASTNQTSMYLCASQGRSGSQPQHFGDGTRLSIL.